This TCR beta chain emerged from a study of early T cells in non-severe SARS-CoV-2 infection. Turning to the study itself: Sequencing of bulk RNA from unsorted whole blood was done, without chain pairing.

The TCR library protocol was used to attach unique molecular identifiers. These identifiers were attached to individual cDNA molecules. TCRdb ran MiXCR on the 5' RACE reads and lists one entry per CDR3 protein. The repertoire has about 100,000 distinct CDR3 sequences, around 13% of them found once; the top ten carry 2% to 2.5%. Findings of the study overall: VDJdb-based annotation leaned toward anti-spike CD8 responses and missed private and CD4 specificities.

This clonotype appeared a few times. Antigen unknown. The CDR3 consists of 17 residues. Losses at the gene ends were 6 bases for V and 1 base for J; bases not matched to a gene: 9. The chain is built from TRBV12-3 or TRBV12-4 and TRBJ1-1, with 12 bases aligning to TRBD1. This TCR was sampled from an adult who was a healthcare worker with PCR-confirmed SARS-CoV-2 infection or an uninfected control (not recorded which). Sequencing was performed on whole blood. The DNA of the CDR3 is TGTGCCAGCAGGCATCGGGACAGGGGGCATGGGAACACTGAAGCTTTCTTT. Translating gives CASRHRDRGHGNTEAFF.